The rows below give T cell receptor beta chains drawn from one sample of a study of graft-versus-host responses after intestinal transplantation. Antigens of these TCRs are unknown. Clones were sequenced by immunoSEQ multiplex PCR, and TCRdb holds only the in-frame ones, with some missing. This table has tens of thousands of clones, around 93% appearing once. The starting material was unstimulated CD4+ T cells sorted from spleen or lymph node cells, obtained before transplant. Receptors originate from a human donor who was the organ donor for an intestinal transplant. CDR3s include the opening cysteine and the closing phenylalanine or tryptophan. Fields, in order: CDR3 length, clone size, V gene, D gene, J gene, CDR3 DNA, CDR3 protein. A D gene is named only where the DNA matches it firmly. The size field is filled for only some rows; it gives once, few, many or a size class.

18	NA	TRBV28	NA	TRBJ1-5	TGTGCCAGCAGTTCGACTGGGGCCAGAGGTTGGAGCAATCAGCCCCAGCATTTT	CASSSTGARGWSNQPQHF
14	NA	TRBV5-6	NA	TRBJ2-3	TGTGCCAGCAGCCCGTTCACTAGCACAGATACGCAGTATTTT	CASSPFTSTDTQYF
11	NA	TRBV20-1	TRBD1	TRBJ2-1	TGCAGTGCAGAACAGGGGAATGAGCAGTTCTTC	CSAEQGNEQFF
16	NA	TRBV4-2	NA	TRBJ1-3	TGTGCCAGCAGCCAAAGAACAGGGTCCCGGGGAAACACCATATATTTT	CASSQRTGSRGNTIYF
16	NA	TRBV5-6	TRBD1	TRBJ2-7	TGTGCCAGCAGCTTGGTGGGGGACAGGAGCCCCTACGAGCAGTACTTC	CASSLVGDRSPYEQYF
18	NA	TRBV10-3	TRBD1	TRBJ2-2	TGTGCCATCAGTGGGGCGATCCGGGACAGCCTTAACACCGGGGAGCTGTTTTTT	CAISGAIRDSLNTGELFF
13	NA	TRBV6-1	NA	TRBJ1-6	TGTGCCAGCAGAAGAGGGACAACATCACCCCTCCACTTT	CASRRGTTSPLHF
15	NA	TRBV29-1	TRBD2	TRBJ2-5	TGCAGCGTTGAAGGACTAGCGGGAGTTGGGGGGACCCAGTACTTC	CSVEGLAGVGGTQYF
15	NA	TRBV6-5	NA	TRBJ1-2	TGTGCCAGCAGGACCAGGGCTTTTTTCAACTATGGCTACACCTTC	CASRTRAFFNYGYTF
18	NA	TRBV7-9	TRBD2	TRBJ2-4	TGTGCCAGCAGCCGGGGACTAGCGGGGGGTATAGCCAAAAACATTCAGTACTTC	CASSRGLAGGIAKNIQYF
15	NA	TRBV10-3	TRBD1	TRBJ2-1	TGTGCCATCACCTGGGACAGGGGCTCCTACAATGAGCAGTTCTTC	CAITWDRGSYNEQFF
16	NA	TRBV2	NA	TRBJ2-5	TGTGCCAGCAGTGGGGTCGGGGGGCTCAGAGGGGAGACCCAGTACTTC	CASSGVGGLRGETQYF
16	once	TRBV5-4	NA	TRBJ1-5	TGTGCCAGCAGCTTAAAACCGGACAGAAGCAATCAGCCCCAGCATTTT	CASSLKPDRSNQPQHF
15	NA	TRBV6-5	NA	TRBJ1-2	TGTGCCAGCAGTTATAGTGGGCAGGGCAACTATGGCTACACCTTC	CASSYSGQGNYGYTF
15	NA	TRBV30	TRBD2	TRBJ2-7	TGTGCCTGGAACCCGACTAGCGGGAGTAGCTACGAGCAGTACTTC	CAWNPTSGSSYEQYF
11	NA	TRBV28	NA	TRBJ2-3	TGTGCCAGCAGTCCCAGAGATACGCAGTATTTT	CASSPRDTQYF
16	NA	TRBV6-6	TRBD1	TRBJ1-2	TGTGCCAGCAGCCGTGGACAGGGGGGTTTCTACTATGGCTACACCTTC	CASSRGQGGFYYGYTF
15	NA	TRBV11-2	TRBD2	TRBJ2-1	TGTGCCAGCAGCCTTAGCGGGAGGGGTTACAATGAGCAGTTCTTC	CASSLSGRGYNEQFF
15	NA	TRBV5-1	TRBD2	TRBJ2-5	TGCGCCAGCAGCTTGAGTCGGGGGGGAACGGAGACCCAGTACTTC	CASSLSRGGTETQYF
16	NA	TRBV2	NA	TRBJ2-6	TGTGCCAGCAGTGAGGTTCACCGGGCTGGGGCCAACGTCCTGACTTTC	CASSEVHRAGANVLTF
15	NA	TRBV6-1	TRBD1	TRBJ1-2	TGTGCCAGCAGCAGCGCAGGGGGTGATAACTATGGCTACACCTTC	CASSSAGGDNYGYTF
15	NA	TRBV9	TRBD1	TRBJ2-5	TGTGCCAGCAGCCCACGGACAGGGGGACAAGAGACCCAGTACTTC	CASSPRTGGQETQYF
14	NA	TRBV5-6	NA	TRBJ1-5	TGTGCCAGCAGCTTATCAGGGGGCAATCAGCCCCAGCATTTT	CASSLSGGNQPQHF
14	once	TRBV29-1	TRBD2	TRBJ2-5	TGCAGCGTTAGAAGCGGGGTATCTGTAGAGACCCAGTACTTC	CSVRSGVSVETQYF
16	NA	TRBV9	TRBD1	TRBJ1-1	TGTGCCAGCAGCGCCTACTGGTACCAAGGGGGCTCTGAAGCTTTCTTT	CASSAYWYQGGSEAFF
13	NA	TRBV30	TRBD2	TRBJ2-7	TGTGCCTGGAGTAGGACTAGCGGGACCGAGCAGTACTTC	CAWSRTSGTEQYF
18	NA	TRBV21-1	NA	TRBJ2-1	TGTGCCAGCAGCAAAAACGCTGTGACTAGCGGGTTATACAATGAGCAGTTCTTC	CASSKNAVTSGLYNEQFF
14	NA	TRBV28	TRBD1	TRBJ1-2	TGTGCCAGCAGCCAGGGGGCCCAACTCTATGGCTACACCTTC	CASSQGAQLYGYTF
17	NA	TRBV7-9	NA	TRBJ2-1	TGTGCCAGCAGCGATCGGTTGGCGGGGAACTCCTACAATGAGCAGTTCTTC	CASSDRLAGNSYNEQFF
16	NA	TRBV9	TRBD1	TRBJ2-1	TGTGCCAGCAGCTTCCGGGGGGACAGGGACAGCAATGAGCAGTTCTTC	CASSFRGDRDSNEQFF
13	NA	TRBV5-1	NA	TRBJ1-2	TGCGCCAGCAGCTCAGGGGTAAACTATGGCTACACCTTC	CASSSGVNYGYTF
13	few	TRBV6-1	NA	TRBJ2-7	TGTGCCAGCAGTGCCGGGATAGACTACGAGCAGTACTTC	CASSAGIDYEQYF
18	NA	TRBV7-6	TRBD2	TRBJ2-7	TGTGCCAGCAGCTATAGTCCCCCCACTAGCGTGGCCTCCTACGAGCAGTACTTC	CASSYSPPTSVASYEQYF
16	NA	TRBV11-3	TRBD2	TRBJ2-1	TGTGCCAGCAGCCCGAGTAGGGCGGGAGGACATAATGAGCAGTTCTTC	CASSPSRAGGHNEQFF
18	NA	TRBV7-3	NA	TRBJ2-2	TGTGCCAGCAGCTTAAACGGCCGGGGGGCGTTTAACACCGGGGAGCTGTTTTTT	CASSLNGRGAFNTGELFF
14	NA	TRBV27	TRBD1	TRBJ2-3	TGTGCCAGCAGCCGGGACAGGCGGCCAGATACGCAGTATTTT	CASSRDRRPDTQYF
15	NA	TRBV21-1	NA	TRBJ1-1	TGTGCCAGCAGCAACCCTGGACACCCTAACACTGAAGCTTTCTTT	CASSNPGHPNTEAFF
14	NA	TRBV11-3	NA	TRBJ1-4	TGTGCCAGCAGCTCAGACAGCACGGGAGAAAAACTGTTTTTT	CASSSDSTGEKLFF
13	NA	TRBV10-3	TRBD2	TRBJ2-7	TGTGCCATCGGGACTAGCGGGGCCTACGAGCAGTACTTC	CAIGTSGAYEQYF
13	NA	TRBV18	NA	TRBJ2-3	TGTGCCAGCTCACAATACAGGAGTTCGGGCCCGTATTTT	CASSQYRSSGPYF
14	NA	TRBV27	NA	TRBJ1-5	TGTGCCAGCAGGATTACAGGGTCGGGTCAGCCCCAGCATTTT	CASRITGSGQPQHF
16	NA	TRBV19	NA	TRBJ2-2	TGTGCCAGTAACAAACTCCCGGGGACGAACACCGGGGAGCTGTTTTTT	CASNKLPGTNTGELFF
15	NA	TRBV5-4	TRBD1	TRBJ2-3	TGTGCCAGCAGCTTGTGGGACAGGGGGGCAGATACGCAGTATTTT	CASSLWDRGADTQYF
14	NA	TRBV6-5	NA	TRBJ1-1	TGTGCCAGCAGTATTCGTCGGGGTAACACTGAAGCTTTCTTT	CASSIRRGNTEAFF
14	NA	TRBV6-5	NA	TRBJ1-1	TGTGCCAGCAGTTACGTCGCGAGGAACACTGAAGCTTTCTTT	CASSYVARNTEAFF
16	NA	TRBV23-1	NA	TRBJ2-7	TGCGCCAGCAGTCAAGAGGGGGAAGCTTGTTTCTACGAGCAGTACTTC	CASSQEGEACFYEQYF
14	NA	TRBV5-1	NA	TRBJ1-1	TGCGCCAGCAGCTTGGCCGCAGGGTACACTGAAGCTTTCTTT	CASSLAAGYTEAFF
16	NA	TRBV4-1	NA	TRBJ1-5	TGCGCCAGCAGCCAAGTGTGGCAGTCCCAGAATCAGCCCCAGCATTTT	CASSQVWQSQNQPQHF
16	NA	TRBV10-3	TRBD1	TRBJ2-1	TGTGCCATCAGTGAGGGGGGACAGGGGGTCGGCAATGAGCAGTTCTTC	CAISEGGQGVGNEQFF
14	NA	TRBV30	NA	TRBJ1-5	TGTGCCTGGAGCGTCGGACACAGCAATCAGCCCCAGCATTTT	CAWSVGHSNQPQHF
15	NA	TRBV6-5	NA	TRBJ2-5	TGTGCCAGCAGTTACGGCGGGTGGAGGGGAGAGACCCAGTACTTC	CASSYGGWRGETQYF
16	once	TRBV5-6	NA	TRBJ1-1	TGTGCCAGCAGCTTGAGGGGGAGGGGGATTTTCACTGAAGCTTTCTTT	CASSLRGRGIFTEAFF
16	NA	TRBV2	TRBD1	TRBJ2-5	TGTGCCAGCAGGAAGGGACAGGGGGCTTTCGGAGAGACCCAGTACTTC	CASRKGQGAFGETQYF
15	NA	TRBV29-1	TRBD1	TRBJ1-2	TGCAGCGTTGAAGTGGTAGCCACAGGGGAAAATGGCTACACCTTC	CSVEVVATGENGYTF
15	NA	TRBV5-4	TRBD2	TRBJ2-7	TGTGCCAGCAGCTCTGGACTAGCGGGGCCATACGAGCAGTACTTC	CASSSGLAGPYEQYF
19	NA	TRBV18	NA	TRBJ2-6	TGTGCCAGCTCACCACTTAGAAGACAGGAGATCTCTGGGGCCAACGTCCTGACTTTC	CASSPLRRQEISGANVLTF
15	NA	TRBV5-1	NA	TRBJ2-6	TGCGCCAGCAGCTCGTGGACTTCTGGGGCCAACGTCCTGACTTTC	CASSSWTSGANVLTF
18	NA	TRBV19	TRBD2	TRBJ2-2	TGTGCCAGTAGTATAAGGACTCCGGGACTAGCGGGGACCGGGGAGCTGTTTTTT	CASSIRTPGLAGTGELFF
14	NA	TRBV18	NA	TRBJ1-5	TGTGCCAGCTCACCAGACTGGGGCGATCAGCCCCAGCATTTT	CASSPDWGDQPQHF
15	NA	TRBV25-1	NA	TRBJ2-3	TGTGCCAGCAGTGAATACTCCGGGGGCACAGATACGCAGTATTTT	CASSEYSGGTDTQYF